This T cell receptor (beta chain) was retrieved from a study of blood T cell repertoires in COVID-19. At the level of the study: COVID-19 samples, acute and convalescent, were from the United States, Italy and Spain. Nucleic acid was either cDNA or gDNA, and it came from T cells, B-cell-depleted T cells, or PBMCs.

V lost 4 bases to trimming and J lost 5 bases; unmatched junction nucleotides: 10. Germline-derived CDR1 and CDR2 are MGHRA and YSYEKL. CDR3 length: 16 residues. TCRdb keeps only in-frame clones here, not all; method: immunoSEQ multiplex PCR. The sample contains 150,000 to 200,000 clones, about 86% of which appear only once. Sequencing was done on a sample of peripheral blood. The chain carries TRBV4-1 and TRBJ2-3; 9 positions match TRBD1. This receptor was obtained from a woman in her sixties with COVID-19, enrolled during active disease. Here the CDR3 reads CASSLLQGAKGDTQYF. In DNA form, the CDR3 reads TGCGCCAGCAGCCTATTACAGGGGGCGAAAGGAGATACGCAGTATTTT.